Listed below are T cell receptor beta chains from one sample, sequenced in a study of blood T cells in healthy people across ages. TCRdb itself ran the 5' RACE reads through MiXCR, one entry per CDR3 protein. The table includes 800,000 to 950,000 distinct CDR3 sequences, about 29% detected once. These sequences were also reported in another study, on T cells of mothers and their children.

Material for sequencing was blood. These TCRs come from a middle-aged woman in good health. Both conserved end residues are part of each CDR3. A D gene is named only where the DNA matches it firmly. Expanded clones get a size class; other rows say once, few or many, or leave the size out.

clone size	V gene	J gene	D gene	CDR3 protein	CDR3 DNA
NA	TRBV5-6	TRBJ1-1	NA	CASSFRALNTEAFF	TGTGCCAGCAGCTTCAGAGCCCTGAACACTGAAGCTTTCTTT
many	TRBV20-1	TRBJ1-5	TRBD1	CSARPGTGGTNQPQHF	TGCAGTGCTAGACCGGGGACAGGTGGGACCAATCAGCCCCAGCATTTT
few	TRBV6-1	TRBJ2-1	TRBD2	CASSARASGGSYNEQFF	TGTGCCAGCAGCGCCCGCGCTAGCGGGGGTTCTTACAATGAGCAGTTCTTC
NA	TRBV2	TRBJ2-1	TRBD1	CASTRQGTPLDYNEQFF	TGTGCCAGCACTAGACAGGGGACCCCGCTGGATTACAATGAGCAGTTCTTC
few	TRBV7-9	TRBJ2-7	NA	CASSLETKQYF	TGTGCCAGCAGCTTAGAGACCAAGCAGTACTTC
NA	TRBV12-3/TRBV12-4	TRBJ2-3	TRBD2	CASSFTGTSGGYTQYF	TGTGCCAGCAGTTTCACAGGGACTAGCGGGGGCTATACGCAGTATTTT
NA	TRBV28	TRBJ1-1	NA	CASSLTVDRAFF	TGTGCCAGCAGTCTGACAGTTGACCGAGCTTTCTTT
many	TRBV29-1	TRBJ1-4	NA	CSVEVGFHEKLFF	TGCAGCGTTGAAGTGGGGTTTCATGAAAAACTGTTTTTT
NA	TRBV21-1	TRBJ2-5	NA	CASTLRNLDQETQYF	TGTGCCAGCACCCTTCGTAACTTGGATCAAGAGACCCAGTACTTC
NA	TRBV7-2	TRBJ1-2	NA	CASSSKGGQGGGYTF	TGTGCCAGCAGCTCCAAGGGAGGTCAGGGCGGCGGCTACACCTTC
few	TRBV28	TRBJ2-1	TRBD2	CASSLGTLWARGGTSIQDEQFF	TGTGCCAGCAGTTTGGGGACCCTATGGGCCAGAGGTGGGACTAGTATCCAGGATGAGCAGTTCTTC
NA	TRBV15	TRBJ2-1	NA	CTTRIQDEQFF	TGTACCACCAGGATCCAGGATGAGCAGTTCTTC
few	TRBV27	TRBJ2-1	TRBD2	CASSLWALAGGSYNEQFF	TGTGCCAGCAGTTTATGGGCCCTAGCGGGGGGTTCCTACAATGAGCAGTTCTTC
few	TRBV11-1	TRBJ1-4	NA	CASSLTGGATNEKLFF	TGTGCCAGCAGCCTGACCGGCGGAGCAACTAATGAAAAACTGTTTTTT
many	TRBV4-1	TRBJ1-2	NA	CASSRTQGPNGYTF	TGCGCCAGCAGCCGAACACAGGGCCCGAATGGCTACACCTTC
NA	TRBV15	TRBJ1-4	NA	CATSRNPRRDEKLFF	TGTGCCACCAGCAGAAATCCCCGGCGGGATGAAAAACTGTTTTTT
many	TRBV24-1	TRBJ2-1	NA	CATENYNEQFF	TGTGCCACCGAGAATTACAATGAGCAGTTCTTC